This T cell receptor (beta chain) was sequenced for a study of blood T cell repertoires in COVID-19. About the research overall: The United States, Italy and Spain supplied acute and convalescent COVID-19 samples. In each case, the material was cDNA or gDNA derived from T cells, B-cell-depleted T cells, or PBMCs.

The CDR3 totals 14 residues. Germline V gives CDR1 MNHEY, CDR2 SMNVEV (reference sequence). V lost 4 bases, J lost 1 base, and 11 bases lay in between. Notes on this clone: Other DNA sequences in this specimen translate into the identical CDR3.

Per the authors' pipeline: Nucleated cell counts were estimated from reference gene primer amplification. Repertoires were generated with immunoSEQ multiplex PCR, while TCRdb's copy carries only in-frame clones and drops some. That table furnishes V, J and clone size, whereas the DNA furnished D and trimming. This repertoire shows 300,000 to 400,000 clones, 80% to 90% found once; its top ten account for 2.5% to 3%. The sample was peripheral blood. The source is a man aged 25 to 40 with active or convalescent COVID-19. The chain carries TRBV27 and TRBJ2-7; D might be TRBD2 (6 bases). CDR3 sequence (DNA): TGTGCCAGCAGTTCCCCGGGACTTTCCTACGAGCAGTACTTC. This translates into CASSSPGLSYEQYF.